These 25 T cell receptor beta chains originate from one sample sequenced in a study of blood T cell dynamics during melanoma immunotherapy. Generated by immunoSEQ multiplex PCR, the TCRdb table keeps only in-frame clones and is missing some. The sample holds more than 8,500 clones, about 85% seen once. Time point: week 3, after first cycle of checkpoint inhibitor. Sample: blood, taken from a patient treated with checkpoint blockade. All receptors come from a human donor with melanoma.

In its sample, this clone was seen once. The chain has TRBV27 and TRBJ2-3; tentative D call: TRBD1 (6 bases). V was clipped by 6 bases and J by 0 bases, with 16 bases between them. The CDR3 totals 16 residues. Per the germline V gene, CDR1 is MNHEY and CDR2 is SMNVEV (reference sequence). CDR3 in amino acids: CASRPRDITSTDTQYF. CDR3 bases: TGTGCCAGCAGGCCACGGGACATAACTAGCACAGATACGCAGTATTTT.

The chain employs TRBV9 and TRBJ2-5; D not certain. The CDR3 spans 15 residues. Germline CDR1 SGDLS, CDR2 YYNGEE. V was shortened by 2 bases and J by 1 base, with 12 bases between the two germline ends. The DNA for the CDR3 is TGTGCCAGCAGCGTTACTCTGAGCAGCCAAGAGACCCAGTACTTC. Encoded protein: CASSVTLSSQETQYF. The variable domain in full, completed from reference TRBV9 and TRBJ2-5, reads DSGVTQTPKHLITATGQRVTLRCSPRSGDLSVYWYQQSLDQGLQFLIQYYNGEERAKGNILERFSAQQFPDLHSELNLSSLELGDSALYFCASSVTLSSQETQYFGPGTRLLVL.

The chain joins TRBV28 to TRBJ2-1; 9 positions match TRBD2. From germline, CDR1 is MDHEN and CDR2 SYDVKM. Trimming at V came to 6 bases and at J to 2 bases, leaving 8 bases not matched to a gene. CDR3 length: 16 residues. CDR3 protein: CASRPVSGSPYNEQFF. The DNA of the CDR3 is TGTGCCAGCAGACCTGTTAGCGGGAGCCCCTACAATGAGCAGTTCTTC.

The J gene is TRBJ2-1, the V gene TRBV28; D tentatively reads TRBD1 or TRBD2 (5 bases each). The CDR3 contains 17 residues. V was pared by 8 bases and J by 0 bases, with 20 bases between. Germline V gene lookup returns CDR1 MDHEN and CDR2 SYDVKM. This chain's CDR3 is CASHGALSADSYNEQFF. CDR3 DNA sequence: TGTGCCAGCCACGGGGCCTTGTCGGCCGACTCCTACAATGAGCAGTTCTTC.

The V call is TRBV6-5, the J call TRBJ1-2, with TRBD1 matching over 9 bases. Trimming cost V 2 bases and J 8 bases; bases outside gene matches: 12. The CDR3 length is 16 residues. Looked up from germline, CDR1 is MNHEY and CDR2 is SVGAGI. DNA for the CDR3: TGTGCCAGCAGTTACCACGAGGGGACAGGGATCTACGGCTACACCTTC. It specifies CASSYHEGTGIYGYTF.

The chain uses TRBV6-5 and TRBJ2-3; 10 nucleotides agree with TRBD2. The CDR3 sequence is 15 residues long. CDR1 MNHEY and CDR2 SVGAGI come from the germline V gene. The trim removed 5 bases at V and 1 base at J, leaving 3 bases unmatched. The CDR3 bases are TGTGCCAGCAGTCCTACTAGCGGGGGCACAGATACGCAGTATTTT. This translates into CASSPTSGGTDTQYF.

This chain connects TRBV7-2 to TRBJ1-2; 11 nucleotides match TRBD1. V lost 2 bases to trimming and J lost 7 bases; unmatched junction nucleotides: 6. The CDR3 length is 15 residues. In germline, CDR1 is SGHTA, CDR2 FQGNSA. The CDR3 nucleotides read TGTGCCAGCAGCTTATCAGGACAGGGGGCTGGTGGCTACACCTTC. This translates into CASSLSGQGAGGYTF.

V usage is TRBV5-1 and J usage is TRBJ1-6; D might be TRBD1 (6 bases). The V and J ends lost 0 bases and 7 bases respectively, with 8 bases between them. Looked up from germline, CDR1 is SGHRS and CDR2 is YFSETQ. The CDR3 has 14 amino acids. The CDR3, as DNA: TGCGCCAGCAGCTTGGAAGGGGGGAATTCACCCCTCCACTTT. Translated, it gives CASSLEGGNSPLHF.

The chain combines TRBV4-1 with TRBJ2-3, with a possible D match to TRBD1 (5 bases). This CDR3 region has 15 residues. CDR1 is MGHRA and CDR2 is YSYEKL in the germline V gene. Between the trimmed V and J ends, which lost 2 bases and 0 bases, there was a span of 9 bases. CDR3 residues: CASSQRTYSTDTQYF. CDR3 nucleotides: TGCGCCAGCAGCCAACGGACATATAGCACAGATACGCAGTATTTT.

The J gene is TRBJ2-2, the V gene TRBV4-1; tentative D call: TRBD1 (6 bases). Germline lookup yields CDR1 MGHRA and CDR2 YSYEKL. The CDR3 contains 15 residues. Trimming removed 4 bases from V and 1 base from J, with 10 bases in between. The DNA for the CDR3 is TGCGCCAGCAGCCCCCGGACAGTGAACACCGGGGAGCTGTTTTTT. It specifies CASSPRTVNTGELFF.

The gene calls are TRBV10-2 and TRBJ2-1; TRBD2 agrees at 11 bases. CDR3 length: 15 residues. The ends lost 6 bases at V and 8 bases at J; junction bases unmatched: 9. Germline CDR1 and CDR2: WSHSY and SAAADI. The CDR3 reads CASRGTSGTLDEQFF. In DNA, the CDR3 is TGCGCCAGCAGGGGGACTAGCGGTACGCTGGATGAGCAGTTCTTC.

The J gene is TRBJ2-5, the V gene TRBV7-8, with 11 bases identical to TRBD2. With V trimmed by 4 bases and J by 5 bases, 6 bases remained unmatched. The CDR3 contains 15 residues. The germline CDR1 and CDR2 sequences are SGHVS and FQNEAQ. The CDR3 region has the DNA TGTGCCAGCAGCTCCGGACTAGCGGGTGGTGAGACCCAGTACTTC. Its protein is CASSSGLAGGETQYF.

V and J are TRBV2 and TRBJ2-2, with a tentative D call TRBD1 (5 bases). V was trimmed by 3 bases and J by 5 bases, leaving 13 bases between them. The CDR3 spans 15 residues. The germline V gene has CDR1 SNHLY and CDR2 FYNNEI. Here the CDR3 DNA reads TGTGCCAGCAGTGAGTTGGTAGGGGCGACCGGGGAGCTGTTTTTT. Translation: CASSELVGATGELFF.

This chain links TRBV5-1 with TRBJ2-2; D might be TRBD1 (6 bases). This CDR3 contains 15 residues. Germline lookup yields CDR1 SGHRS and CDR2 YFSETQ. Trimming took off 4 bases at V and 6 bases at J, with 16 bases between the two ends. As DNA, the CDR3 is TGCGCCAGCAGCCCTCGGACAGACCAGCCCGGGGAGCTGTTTTTT. It encodes CASSPRTDQPGELFF.

The chain combines TRBV9 with TRBJ2-3, with 7 bases fitting TRBD1. Unmatched junction bases numbered 8, after V lost 5 bases and J lost 2 bases. The CDR3 spans 15 residues. The germline V gene has CDR1 SGDLS and CDR2 YYNGEE. Written as DNA, the CDR3 is TGTGCCAGCAGTTTAGGGACAGTCCTCACAGATACGCAGTATTTT. Amino acid sequence: CASSLGTVLTDTQYF.

The chain carries TRBV6-1 and TRBJ2-7; 8 bases line up with TRBD1. V dropped 6 bases and J dropped 2; count of bases not matched to a gene: 3. CDR1 and CDR2 from the germline V gene are MNHNS and SASEGT. The CDR3 extends over 13 amino acids. The CDR3 DNA reads as TGTGCCAGCAGGAAGGACAGGGCCTACGAGCAGTACTTC. This gives the protein CASRKDRAYEQYF.

The gene calls are TRBV7-3 and TRBJ2-1; TRBD2 agrees at 14 bases. The V and J ends lost 1 base and 7 bases, in that order; junction bases with no gene match: 9. This CDR3 is 18 amino acids long. The germline gives CDR1 SGHTA, CDR2 FQGTGA. CDR3 in DNA: TGTGCCAGCAGCTTAAAACGACTAGCGGGAGGGCCCGGGAATGAGCAGTTCTTC. It yields the protein CASSLKRLAGGPGNEQFF.

This clone showed up just once. The rearrangement joins TRBV25-1 to TRBJ2-7, with D possibly being TRBD1 (6 bases). V was shortened by 3 bases and J by 2 bases, with 14 bases between the two germline ends. The CDR3 totals 15 residues. The germline V gene has CDR1 MGHDK and CDR2 SYGVNS. The CDR3 protein is CASSDNRDTTYEQYF. The CDR3 region has the DNA TGTGCCAGCAGTGATAATAGGGACACCACCTACGAGCAGTACTTC.

The chain joins TRBV6-6 to TRBJ2-7; perhaps TRBD2 as D (6 bases). The CDR3 covers 13 residues. The ends were cut back, 8 bases at V and 7 bases at J, with 18 bases in the middle. Germline-derived CDR1 and CDR2 are MNHNY and SVGAGI (reference sequence). The CDR3 protein is CASRRDFSGEQYF. The CDR3 DNA reads as TGTGCCAGCCGCCGGGACTTCTCGGGGGAGCAGTACTTC.

This chain uses TRBV7-9 with TRBJ1-1; maybe TRBD1 (6 bases). Germline V gives CDR1 SEHNR, CDR2 FQNEAQ (reference sequence). The CDR3 contains 16 residues. Trimming cost V 1 base and J 5 bases, with 17 bases left between them. The CDR3 nucleotides read TGTGCCAGCAGCTTAGGTGGGACACTTCGCGGGACTGAAGCTTTCTTT. Amino acid sequence: CASSLGGTLRGTEAFF.

The chain employs TRBV29-1 and TRBJ2-2; 9 bases are a match to TRBD2. J gave up 5 bases and V 3 bases, and 4 bases lay outside the gene matches. This CDR3 is 14 amino acids long. Germline CDR1 is SQVTM and CDR2 is ANQGSEA. This chain's CDR3 is CSVDEGLATGELFF. CDR3 DNA sequence: TGCAGCGTTGATGAGGGACTAGCAACCGGGGAGCTGTTTTTT.

V is TRBV19 and J is TRBJ2-1; no definite D call. This CDR3 is 15 amino acids long. Trimming shortened V by 6 bases and J by 0 bases, and 12 bases separated the two germline ends. CDR1 is LNHDA, CDR2 SQIVND, per germline (reference sequence). The CDR3 here is CASSPRASSYNEQFF. CDR3 DNA: TGTGCCAGTAGCCCCCGGGCAAGCTCCTACAATGAGCAGTTCTTC.

This chain uses TRBV2 with TRBJ1-2; D unresolved. Trimming pared 7 bases from V and 5 bases from J, leaving 11 bases between. The CDR3 extends over 12 amino acids. Looked up from germline, CDR1 is SNHLY and CDR2 is FYNNEI. The CDR3 DNA sequence: TGTGCCAGCAAGGGCCTGGGGTATGGCTACACCTTC. It encodes CASKGLGYGYTF.

This chain uses TRBV28 with TRBJ2-2; TRBD1 matches 10 bases. Germline values: CDR1 MDHEN, CDR2 SYDVKM. The CDR3 has 15 residues. Trimming took 7 bases from V and 5 from J; bases not matched to a gene: 7. The CDR3 DNA reads TGTGCCAGCATTGGGGACAGGGGTATGACCGGGGAGCTGTTTTTT. It specifies CASIGDRGMTGELFF.

The V and J genes are TRBV4-1 and TRBJ1-1, with TRBD1 as a possible D gene (5 bases). The CDR3 is made up of 16 amino acids. Trimming left V 3 bases short and J 0 bases short, with 14 bases between. The V gene's germline CDR1 is MGHRA and CDR2 YSYEKL. Here the CDR3 DNA reads TGCGCCAGCAGCCACAAGGTGGGGGTTTTGAACACTGAAGCTTTCTTT. It encodes CASSHKVGVLNTEAFF.